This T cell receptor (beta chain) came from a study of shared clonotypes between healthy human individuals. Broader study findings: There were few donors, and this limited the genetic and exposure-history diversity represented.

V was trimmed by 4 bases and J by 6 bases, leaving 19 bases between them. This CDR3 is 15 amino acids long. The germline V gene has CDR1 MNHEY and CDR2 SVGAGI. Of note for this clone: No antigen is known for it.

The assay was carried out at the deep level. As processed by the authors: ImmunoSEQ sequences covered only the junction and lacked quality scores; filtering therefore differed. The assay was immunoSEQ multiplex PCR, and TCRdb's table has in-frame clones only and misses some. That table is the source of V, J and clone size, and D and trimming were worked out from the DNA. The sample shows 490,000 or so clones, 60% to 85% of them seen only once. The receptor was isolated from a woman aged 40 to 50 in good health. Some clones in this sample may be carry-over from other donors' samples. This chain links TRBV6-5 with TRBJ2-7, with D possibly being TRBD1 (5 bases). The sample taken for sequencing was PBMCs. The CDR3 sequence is CASSSPGQIWVEQYF. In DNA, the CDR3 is TGTGCCAGCAGTTCTCCAGGACAAATTTGGGTCGAGCAGTACTTC.